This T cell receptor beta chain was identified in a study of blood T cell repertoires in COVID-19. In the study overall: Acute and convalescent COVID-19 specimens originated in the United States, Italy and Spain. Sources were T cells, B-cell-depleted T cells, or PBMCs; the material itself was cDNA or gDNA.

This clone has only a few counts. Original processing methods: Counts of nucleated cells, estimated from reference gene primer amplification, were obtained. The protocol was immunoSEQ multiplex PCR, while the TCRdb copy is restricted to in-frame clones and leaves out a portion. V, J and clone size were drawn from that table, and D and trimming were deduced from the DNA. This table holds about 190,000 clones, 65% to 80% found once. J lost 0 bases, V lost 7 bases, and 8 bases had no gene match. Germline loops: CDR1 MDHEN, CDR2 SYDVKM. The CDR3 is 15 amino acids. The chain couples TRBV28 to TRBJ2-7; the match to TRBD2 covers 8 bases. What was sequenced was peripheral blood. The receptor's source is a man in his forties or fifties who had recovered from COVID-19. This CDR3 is CASTSSGLSSYEQYF. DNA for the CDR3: TGTGCCAGCACCTCTAGCGGGTTAAGCTCCTACGAGCAGTACTTC.